What follows are 30 T cell receptor beta chains derived from one specimen sequenced in a study of blood T cell repertoires in COVID-19. Profiling relied on immunoSEQ multiplex PCR, and the TCRdb table lists in-frame clones only, not all of them. The sample has about 260,000 clones; around 84% are singletons. Sequenced material: peripheral blood. These TCRs come from a man aged 60-69 years with acute or convalescent COVID-19.

The chain couples TRBV5-4 to TRBJ1-1; D remains unclear. Germline V gives CDR1 SGHNT, CDR2 YYREEE (reference sequence). The CDR3 totals 13 residues. V shed 2 bases and J shed 5 bases, with 10 bases lying between them. The CDR3: CASSFGERTEAFF. In DNA form, the CDR3 reads TGTGCCAGCAGCTTTGGGGAGAGGACTGAAGCTTTCTTT.

This chain joins TRBV7-2 and TRBJ2-1, with D perhaps matching TRBD2 (5 bases). V lost 6 bases to trimming and J lost 2 bases, with 11 bases between them. Germline lookup yields CDR1 SGHTA and CDR2 FQGNSA. The CDR3 consists of 14 residues. CDR3 amino acids: CASRDLRAYNEQFF. CDR3 DNA sequence: TGTGCCAGCAGGGACCTGAGGGCCTACAATGAGCAGTTCTTC.

This clone was found once. This CDR3 is CASSQTGTLYGYTF. CDR3 nucleotide sequence: TGTGCCAGCAGCCAAACAGGGACGTTATATGGCTACACCTTC. The J gene is TRBJ1-2, the V gene TRBV4-2, with a weak D call TRBD1 (6 bases). The ends were cut back, 2 bases at V and 5 bases at J, with 12 bases in the middle. The CDR3 extends over 14 amino acids. Per the germline V gene, CDR1 is LGHNA and CDR2 is YNFKEQ.

The J gene is TRBJ2-3, the V gene TRBV9, with TRBD2 matching 8 bases. J lost 0 bases, V lost 4 bases, and 7 bases had no gene match. The germline gives CDR1 SGDLS, CDR2 YYNGEE. CDR3 length: 16 amino acids. CDR3 nucleotides: TGTGCCAGCAGCCCAAGAGCGGGAGATAGCACAGATACGCAGTATTTT. This codes for CASSPRAGDSTDTQYF.

This clone is a singleton in its sample. The chain links TRBV19 to TRBJ1-2; a weak D match, TRBD1 (6 bases). The CDR3 totals 15 residues. Trimming left V 3 bases short and J 1 base short, with 12 bases between. Germline V gives CDR1 LNHDA, CDR2 SQIVND (reference sequence). This chain's CDR3 is CASSIGPGDNYGYTF. The CDR3 bases are TGTGCCAGTAGTATCGGGCCAGGGGATAACTATGGCTACACCTTC.

J is TRBJ1-5 and V is TRBV7-2; 9 bases agree with TRBD1. V lost 7 bases to trimming and J lost 5 bases; unmatched junction nucleotides: 3. This CDR3 is 13 amino acids long. From germline, CDR1 is SGHTA and CDR2 FQGNSA. CDR3: CASNRDRDQPQHF. CDR3 DNA sequence: TGTGCCAGCAACCGGGACAGGGATCAGCCCCAGCATTTT.

CDR3 in DNA: TGCAGCGTTGGCAGTGGTGTGGTTGAAGCTTTCTTT. This translates into CSVGSGVVEAFF. The rearrangement uses TRBV29-1 and TRBJ1-1; no definite D call. CDR3 length equals 12 residues. Germline assignment: CDR1 SQVTM and CDR2 ANQGSEA. The V end lost 4 bases, the J end lost 7 bases, and 13 bases lay between the germline ends.

V is TRBV19 and J is TRBJ2-6; D possibly corresponds to TRBD2 (5 bases). The CDR3 is 15 amino acids. V lost 9 bases to trimming and J lost 4 bases, with 16 bases between them. Germline-derived CDR1 and CDR2 are LNHDA and SQIVND (reference sequence). The CDR3: CASRLPGVGANVLTF. DNA of the CDR3: TGTGCCAGCCGTCTACCCGGGGTCGGGGCCAACGTCCTGACTTTC.

This chain joins TRBV5-6 and TRBJ1-2; D gene ambiguous. The germline V gene encodes CDR1 SGHDT and CDR2 YYEEEE. The CDR3 consists of 13 residues. V lost 0 bases and J lost 3, with 6 bases in between. CDR3 coding DNA: TGTGCCAGCAGCTTGGGCGGGGACTATGGCTACACCTTC. Protein sequence: CASSLGGDYGYTF.

The V call is TRBV5-1, the J call TRBJ2-7; 7 nucleotides align to TRBD1. The CDR3 length is 15 residues. The germline V gene has CDR1 SGHRS and CDR2 YFSETQ. J lost 3 bases, V lost 0 bases, and 6 bases had no gene match. DNA of the CDR3: TGCGCCAGCAGCTTGGCTGCGGACAGGATCTACGAGCAGTACTTC. Residues: CASSLAADRIYEQYF.

The V gene is TRBV6-5, the J gene TRBJ1-1; D is uncertain. This CDR3 comprises 12 residues. In germline, CDR1 is MNHEY, CDR2 SVGAGI. CDR3 in amino acids: CVSSRENTEAFF. CDR3 nucleotide sequence: TGTGTCTCCTCGCGAGAGAACACTGAAGCTTTCTTT.

This clone was picked up a small number of times. The rearrangement uses TRBV6-6 and TRBJ2-1, with 11 positions matching TRBD2. Germline CDR1 and CDR2: MNHNY and SVGAGI (reference sequence). The CDR3 runs 18 residues. V was pared by 5 bases and J by 6 bases, with 15 bases of the junction left unmatched. CDR3 region: CASSPPLKLAGEGNEQFF. The CDR3 DNA follows: TGTGCCAGCAGTCCCCCCCTAAAACTAGCGGGAGAAGGCAATGAGCAGTTCTTC.

J is TRBJ2-2 and V is TRBV3-1 (or the pseudogene TRBV3-2), with 7 bases aligning to TRBD2. Unmatched junction bases numbered 5, after V lost 0 bases and J lost 4 bases. The CDR3 spans 16 residues. Germline V gives CDR1 LGHDT, CDR2 YNNKEL (reference sequence). The CDR3 DNA reads as TGTGCCAGCAGCCAAGATACCGGCGGGGGCACCGGGGAGCTGTTTTTT. Its translation is CASSQDTGGGTGELFF.

The chain carries TRBV5-1 and TRBJ2-4; D possibly corresponds to TRBD2 (5 bases). Trimming shortened V by 0 bases and J by 8 bases, and 15 bases separated the two germline ends. This CDR3 has 15 amino acids. Germline V lookup: CDR1 SGHRS, CDR2 YFSETQ. As DNA, the CDR3 is TGCGCCAGCAGCTTGGTAGTCGCGGGTTCGTACATTCAGTACTTC. Translation: CASSLVVAGSYIQYF.

This clone was seen a few times. This chain uses TRBV6-5 with TRBJ1-4, with a weak D call TRBD1 (5 bases). The CDR3 covers 14 residues. Germline V gives CDR1 MNHEY, CDR2 SVGAGI. Deletions cut 3 bases from V and 4 bases from J, with 9 bases between. The CDR3 spells CASSYDSYNEKLFF. DNA of the CDR3: TGTGCCAGCAGTTATGACAGTTATAATGAAAAACTGTTTTTT.

The chain has TRBV7-9 and TRBJ2-3, with D maybe TRBD2 (6 bases). V lost 4 bases, J lost 4 bases, and 15 bases lay in between. Germline V gene lookup returns CDR1 SEHNR and CDR2 FQNEAQ (reference sequence). The CDR3 runs 15 residues. Here the CDR3 DNA reads TGTGCCAGCAGCTGGGGCGGGGTGATTCCAGATACGCAGTATTTT. It codes for CASSWGGVIPDTQYF.

This chain links TRBV9 with TRBJ1-4; 11 nucleotides align to TRBD1. CDR3 length: 16 amino acids. Germline CDR1 and CDR2: SGDLS and YYNGEE. Trimming removed 0 bases from V and 2 bases from J; junction bases left unmatched: 0. CDR3 coding DNA: TGTGCCAGCAGCGTAGGGACAGGGGGCACTAATGAAAAACTGTTTTTT. Translation gives CASSVGTGGTNEKLFF. Full variable domain (remainder filled in from reference TRBV9 and TRBJ1-4): DSGVTQTPKHLITATGQRVTLRCSPRSGDLSVYWYQQSLDQGLQFLIQYYNGEERAKGNILERFSAQQFPDLHSELNLSSLELGDSALYFCASSVGTGGTNEKLFFGSGTQLSVL.

This clone showed up just a few times. Other DNA sequences in the sample encode the same CDR3. The chain carries TRBV29-1 and TRBJ1-1; TRBD1 agrees at 10 bases. The V gene's germline CDR1 is SQVTM and CDR2 ANQGSEA. J was trimmed by 5 bases and V by 8 bases; bases with no gene match: 5. This CDR3 is built from 12 residues. CDR3 protein: CSFRTGGTEAFF. CDR3 coding DNA: TGCAGCTTCAGGACAGGGGGGACTGAAGCTTTCTTT.

This chain links TRBV10-2 with TRBJ2-1; a weak D match, TRBD2 (6 bases). This CDR3 contains 14 residues. The V gene lost 7 bases and the J gene lost 0 bases, with 10 bases spanning the gap. Germline V lookup: CDR1 WSHSY, CDR2 SAAADI. The CDR3 DNA sequence: TGCGCCAGCAAAGGCGGGGCCTCCTACAATGAGCAGTTCTTC. Encoded protein: CASKGGASYNEQFF.

This chain links TRBV5-5 with TRBJ2-1; no reliable D call. V lost 2 bases, J lost 0 bases, and 9 bases lay in between. The CDR3 spans 15 residues. CDR1 SGHKS and CDR2 YYEKEE come from the germline V gene (reference sequence). Here the CDR3 reads CASSFHWASYNEQFF. Here the CDR3 DNA reads TGTGCCAGCAGCTTCCATTGGGCCTCCTACAATGAGCAGTTCTTC.

This clone showed up just once. V usage is TRBV7-9 and J usage is TRBJ2-7, with D maybe TRBD1 (6 bases). The germline gives CDR1 SEHNR, CDR2 FQNEAQ (reference sequence). Trimming took 5 bases from V and 5 from J, leaving 13 bases between them. This CDR3 spans 13 amino acids. CDR3 protein: CASSPFGGNEQYF. The CDR3 DNA reads as TGTGCCAGCAGCCCCTTTGGGGGCAACGAGCAGTACTTC. The whole variable domain, remainder taken from reference TRBV7-9 and TRBJ2-7, is DTGVSQNPRHKITKRGQNVTFRCDPISEHNRLYWYRQTLGQGPEFLTYFQNEAQLEKSRLLSDRFSAERPKGSFSTLEIQRTEQGDSAMYLCASSPFGGNEQYFGPGTRLTVT.

The genes are TRBV7-9 and TRBJ2-3; TRBD2 aligns across 8 bases. CDR3 size: 15 residues. Trimming cost V 4 bases and J 4 bases; bases outside gene matches: 7. In germline, CDR1 is SEHNR, CDR2 FQNEAQ (reference sequence). CDR3 nucleotide sequence: TGTGCCAGCAGCTACCCAGCGGGAGCGGCAGATACGCAGTATTTT. Amino acid sequence: CASSYPAGAADTQYF.

The chain uses TRBV19 and TRBJ2-7; D may be TRBD2 (6 bases). This CDR3 has 13 residues. The germline V and J ends were trimmed by 5 bases and 5 bases, with 13 bases remaining between them. Germline V CDR1 and CDR2: LNHDA, SQIVND (reference sequence). This CDR3 is CASSSAGLHEQYF. Written as DNA, the CDR3 is TGTGCCAGTAGTTCCGCGGGACTCCACGAGCAGTACTTC. The variable domain in full, completed from reference TRBV19 and TRBJ2-7, reads DGGITQSPKYLFRKEGQNVTLSCEQNLNHDAMYWYRQDPGQGLRLIYYSQIVNDFQKGDIAEGYSVSREKKESFPLTVTSAQKNPTAFYLCASSSAGLHEQYFGPGTRLTVT.

The chain carries TRBV28 and TRBJ2-7; TRBD1 matches 7 bases. This CDR3 contains 15 residues. The V and J ends lost 5 bases and 0 bases, in that order; junction bases with no gene match: 7. The germline V gene has CDR1 MDHEN and CDR2 SYDVKM. The CDR3 loop reads CASSAYRGSSYEQYF. As DNA, the CDR3 is TGTGCCAGCAGTGCCTACAGGGGAAGCTCCTACGAGCAGTACTTC.

This clone showed up just once. The V gene is TRBV18, the J gene TRBJ1-4, with 8 bases matching TRBD1. Germline V gene data show CDR1 as KGHSH and CDR2 as LQKENI. The CDR3 has 15 residues. Trimming cost V 1 base and J 8 bases; bases outside gene matches: 6. CDR3 sequence: CASSPQGTGREKLFF. The CDR3 DNA sequence: TGTGCCAGCTCACCACAAGGGACAGGCCGGGAAAAACTGTTTTTT.

This chain joins TRBV10-3 and TRBJ2-7, with TRBD1 identical over 7 bases. The CDR3 runs 15 residues. The germline CDR1 and CDR2 sequences are ENHRY and SYGVKD. V was pared by 11 bases and J by 4 bases, with 17 bases of the junction left unmatched. The CDR3 nucleotides read TGTGCCGCCCGTCCGACAGGGCCCAAGACTTACGAGCAGTACTTC. Its protein is CAARPTGPKTYEQYF.

The gene calls are TRBV18 and TRBJ2-3; D is possibly TRBD1 (5 bases). Germline lookup yields CDR1 KGHSH and CDR2 LQKENI. This CDR3 has 14 residues. Trimming took off 2 bases at V and 3 bases at J, with 9 bases between the two ends. As DNA, the CDR3 is TGTGCCAGCTCACCAGTCCGACAGACAGATACGCAGTATTTT. Amino acids: CASSPVRQTDTQYF.

The V call is TRBV6-2 or TRBV6-3, the J call TRBJ2-5; the match to TRBD1 covers 7 bases. Germline V gene lookup returns CDR1 MNHEY and CDR2 SVGEGT. The J segment lost 9 bases and the V segment lost 2 bases, leaving 6 bases of the junction unmatched. This CDR3 contains 13 residues. Here the CDR3 reads CASSYGDSLPQYF. The CDR3 DNA follows: TGTGCCAGCAGTTACGGGGACAGTTTACCCCAGTACTTC.

The chain uses TRBV5-4 and TRBJ2-1; D is possibly TRBD2 (6 bases). Trimming pared 0 bases from V and 1 base from J, leaving 11 bases between. Germline assignment: CDR1 SGHNT and CDR2 YYREEE (reference sequence). CDR3 length: 16 amino acids. CDR3 residues: CASSLAGDPSYNEQFF. CDR3 nucleotides: TGTGCCAGCAGCTTGGCGGGGGACCCGTCCTACAATGAGCAGTTCTTC.

The sample holds one count of this clone. The chain carries TRBV20-1 and TRBJ1-2, with D perhaps TRBD1 (5 bases). The germline gives CDR1 DFQATT, CDR2 SNEGSKA (reference sequence). There are 17 residues in the CDR3. V was pared by 3 bases and J by 4 bases, with 24 bases between. CDR3 DNA sequence: TGCAGTGCTAGTGTTGGGGACGGACTGGGACTCGGCTATGGCTACACCTTC. Translated, it gives CSASVGDGLGLGYGYTF.